The 11 T cell receptor beta chains presented below share a single source sample, sequenced in a study of blood T cell repertoires in COVID-19. The data were produced by immunoSEQ multiplex PCR, yet TCRdb's version contains in-frame clones alone and is incomplete. This sample has 65,000 to 90,000 clones; approximately 77% occur once, and the top ten carry 2% to 2.5%. The sample taken for sequencing was peripheral blood. The source is a man in his 70s with COVID-19, enrolled during active disease.

The rearrangement links TRBV5-6 to TRBJ1-5; tentative D call: TRBD1 (5 bases). V was shortened by 5 bases and J by 0 bases, with 18 bases between the two germline ends. From germline, CDR1 is SGHDT and CDR2 YYEEEE. The CDR3 loop spans 17 amino acids. This CDR3 reads CASSSPARVYSNQPQHF. In DNA, the CDR3 is TGTGCCAGCAGTTCCCCAGCCAGGGTTTATAGCAATCAGCCCCAGCATTTT.

V is TRBV7-9 and J is TRBJ1-5; D is unclear. V was shortened by 5 bases and J by 0 bases, with 11 bases between the two germline ends. Germline-derived CDR1 and CDR2 are SEHNR and FQNEAQ (reference sequence). The length of the CDR3 is 15 residues. The CDR3 DNA is TGTGCCAGCAGCCCCCTGCGGAATAGCAATCAGCCCCAGCATTTT. The encoded protein is CASSPLRNSNQPQHF.

The J gene is TRBJ1-2, the V gene TRBV7-2; 8 positions agree with TRBD1. CDR1 is SGHTA, CDR2 FQGNSA, per germline. The junction had 8 bases not matched to a gene; V was cut back by 0 bases and J by 8 bases. The CDR3 spans 15 residues. For the CDR3, the DNA is TGTGCCAGCAGCTTAGCCCCAGGGGGCTTCTCCGGCTACACCTTC. Protein sequence: CASSLAPGGFSGYTF.

For this clone: Other DNA sequences from this sample encode an identical CDR3 as well. This chain joins TRBV5-1 and TRBJ2-2, with 12 bases matching TRBD1. This CDR3 comprises 14 residues. The junction had 1 base not matched to a gene; V was cut back by 5 bases and J by 5 bases. From germline, CDR1 is SGHRS and CDR2 YFSETQ. CDR3 nucleotide sequence: TGCGCCAGCAGGGGACAGGGGGCGACCGGGGAGCTGTTTTTT. It translates to CASRGQGATGELFF.

Only one count was recorded for this clone. The chain recombines TRBV5-3 with TRBJ2-7; 10 bases are a match to TRBD1. TRBV5-3 is treated as an ORF (open reading frame) with a function not yet certain. The CDR3 consists of 17 residues. With V trimmed by 4 bases and J by 4 bases, 14 bases remained unmatched. The CDR3 sequence is CARSPSPGQGFRYEQYF. The DNA for the CDR3 is TGTGCCAGAAGCCCTTCGCCGGGACAGGGGTTTAGGTACGAGCAGTACTTC.

The chain links TRBV7-9 to TRBJ2-2, with 10 bases aligning to TRBD1. The CDR3 has 15 residues. Germline CDR1 reads SEHNR; CDR2 reads FQNEAQ (reference sequence). J gave up 3 bases and V 7 bases, and 5 bases lay outside the gene matches. The CDR3 DNA reads as TGTGCCAGCACCCCGGGACAGGGGTACACCGGGGAGCTGTTTTTT. It codes for CASTPGQGYTGELFF.

This CDR3 is CASSLDSKGHGYGYTF. In DNA, the CDR3 is TGTGCCAGCAGCTTAGATTCGAAGGGGCACGGCTATGGCTACACCTTC. The genes are TRBV11-2 and TRBJ1-2; D possibly corresponds to TRBD1 (5 bases). CDR1 and CDR2 (germline): SGHAT, FQNNGV. This CDR3 contains 16 residues. Trimming took 0 bases from V and 4 from J, leaving 15 bases between them.

The chain links TRBV6-9 to TRBJ2-1, with D tentatively TRBD2 (5 bases). CDR3 size: 13 residues. CDR1 and CDR2 from the germline V gene are MNHGY and SVAAGI. V shed 3 bases and J shed 6 bases, with 9 bases lying between them. The CDR3 region is CASSYGELNEQFF. CDR3 DNA: TGTGCCAGCAGTTACGGGGAACTCAATGAGCAGTTCTTC.

V is TRBV7-9 and J is TRBJ1-1, with D possibly matching TRBD1 (6 bases). CDR1 and CDR2 from the germline V gene are SEHNR and FQNEAQ (reference sequence). Trimming took off 2 bases at V and 0 bases at J, with 10 bases between the two ends. The CDR3 totals 15 residues. The CDR3 DNA reads as TGTGCCAGCAGCTTATCAGGGGCCTTGAACACTGAAGCTTTCTTT. This sequence encodes CASSLSGALNTEAFF.

The chain joins TRBV28 to TRBJ1-2, with a tentative D call TRBD1 (6 bases). Germline V gives CDR1 MDHEN, CDR2 SYDVKM. The CDR3 is 14 residues long. V lost 6 bases to trimming and J lost 4 bases, with 15 bases between them. The CDR3 loop reads CASRTTGNPYGYTF. DNA of the CDR3: TGTGCCAGCAGGACCACAGGGAATCCCTATGGCTACACCTTC.

The J gene is TRBJ2-1, the V gene TRBV28; unclear D gene. The V end lost 6 bases, the J end lost 4 bases, and 16 bases lay between the germline ends. Per germline, CDR1 MDHEN and CDR2 SYDVKM. The CDR3 length is 15 residues. The CDR3 region has the DNA TGTGCCAGCAGGGCTGGAAGCGTTTCTTACAATGAGCAGTTCTTC. This codes for CASRAGSVSYNEQFF. Filled out from reference TRBV28 and TRBJ2-1, the complete variable domain reads DVKVTQSSRYLVKRTGEKVFLECVQDMDHENMFWYRQDPGLGLRLIYFSYDVKMKEKGDIPEGYSVSREKKERFSLILESASTNQTSMYLCASRAGSVSYNEQFFGPGTRLTVL.